This T cell receptor (beta chain) was sequenced for a study of vaccination and CD4 T cells after COVID-19. As concerns this clonotype: What it binds is unknown.

Stated treatment: roughly 11-day PBMC culture with coronavirus spike peptide pools or control peptides (ViraFEST assay). Investigators obtained the unexposed donor's CD4+ T cells before the COVID-19 pandemic (2011-2018). V shed 3 bases, J shed 4 bases, and the junction held 11 bases outside the gene matches. Germline lookup yields CDR1 GTSNPN and CDR2 SVGIG (reference sequence). CDR3 length: 16 residues. The Oncomine TCR Beta short-read assay was what sequenced the DNA obtained from cultured CD4+ T cells. Extraction of genomic DNA was performed on cultured CD4+ T cells. Using its own MiXCR run on the PCR reads, TCRdb lists one record per CDR3 protein. The sample carries approximately 9,300 distinct CDR3 sequences, less than 45% recorded once.

This rearrangement joins TRBV30 to TRBJ1-2; 10 bases are shared with TRBD1. The clonotype comes from a human donor in good health. Material for sequencing was CD4+ T cells from blood, cultured in vitro. The CDR3 DNA sequence: TGTGCCTGGAGCCTCTCGGGGACAGGGGACTCCTATGGCTACACCTTC. This encodes CAWSLSGTGDSYGYTF.